These 7 T cell receptor beta chains came from one sample sequenced in a study of T cells in Graves' hyperthyroidism and ophthalmopathy. RNA transcripts yielded amplified TCR beta CDR3 regions. HTBI primers drove first-round RT-PCR of the TCR CDR3. TCRdb called the multiplex PCR reads again in MiXCR, with one record for every CDR3 protein. The sample has 450,000 to 600,000 distinct CDR3 sequences, 15% to 20% seen once. Material for sequencing was blood. These receptors all come from a man between 40 and 49 years old with Graves' ophthalmopathy.

This clonotype was picked up a small number of times. The chain employs TRBV9 and TRBJ1-4, with 10 nucleotides matching TRBD1. Germline lookup yields CDR1 SGDLS and CDR2 YYNGEE. The V gene end was trimmed by 0 bases and the J gene end by 3 bases; junction bases not matched to a gene: 5. This CDR3 is built from 17 residues. The CDR3 spells CASSVGDRGGANEKLFF. In DNA, the CDR3 is TGTGCCAGCAGCGTAGGGGACAGGGGTGGTGCTAATGAAAAACTGTTTTTT.

This clonotype has ten or more counts. V is TRBV2 and J is TRBJ1-2, with D possibly matching TRBD1 (5 bases). Germline lookup yields CDR1 SNHLY and CDR2 FYNNEI. V dropped 6 bases and J dropped 7 bases, with 15 bases sitting between them. CDR3 size: 13 residues. The CDR3 sequence is CASRAPGDIGYTF. DNA for the CDR3: TGTGCCAGCAGGGCTCCGGGGGATATTGGCTACACCTTC.

This clonotype has just a few counts. The rearrangement joins TRBV7-9 to TRBJ2-1; possibly TRBD2 for D (5 bases). V shed 5 bases and J shed 7 bases, with 12 bases lying between them. Germline CDR1 is SEHNR and CDR2 is FQNEAQ (reference sequence). This CDR3 has 13 amino acids. This CDR3 is CASSPPTGNEQFF. The CDR3 DNA sequence: TGTGCCAGCAGCCCCCCCACGGGGAATGAGCAGTTCTTC.

This clonotype appeared many times. The V gene is TRBV28, the J gene TRBJ1-1; 7 nucleotides line up with TRBD1. The CDR3 is 12 residues long. V lost 6 bases to trimming and J lost 6 bases; unmatched junction nucleotides: 4. Looked up from germline, CDR1 is MDHEN and CDR2 is SYDVKM. The CDR3 reads CASRRGRAEAFF. CDR3 DNA sequence: TGTGCCAGCAGGAGGGGGCGGGCTGAAGCTTTCTTT.

The chain carries TRBV30 and TRBJ2-3; D gene unclear. The ends were cut back, 5 bases at V and 3 bases at J, with 9 bases in the middle. The CDR3 contains 12 residues. Germline CDR1 and CDR2: GTSNPN and SVGIG (reference sequence). In DNA form, the CDR3 reads TGTGCCTGGGGATGGCGAACAGATACGCAGTATTTT. Translation gives CAWGWRTDTQYF.

A few counts support this clonotype. This chain connects TRBV6-1 to TRBJ1-5; TRBD1 is a possible D gene (5 bases). In germline, CDR1 is MNHNS, CDR2 SASEGT. The CDR3 is made up of 17 amino acids. Trimming left V 4 bases short and J 4 bases short, with 20 bases between. Here the CDR3 DNA reads TGTGCCAGCAGTGGGGGGGGGGGACTGCCCTCAAATCAGCCCCAGCATTTT. Protein: CASSGGGGLPSNQPQHF.

At least ten counts were recorded for this clonotype. The V and J genes are TRBV3-1 and TRBJ2-5; possibly TRBD1 for D (5 bases). Trimming stripped 4 bases from V and 1 base from J, with 13 bases between. This CDR3 contains 15 residues. The germline V gene has CDR1 LGHDT and CDR2 YNNKEL (reference sequence). The CDR3 nucleotides are TGTGCCAGCAGCCCATCCCCGACAGTCCAAGAGACCCAGTACTTC. Amino acid sequence: CASSPSPTVQETQYF.